The 20 T cell receptor beta chains in this list originate from one sample, sequenced in a study of neoadjuvant anti-PD-1 for oral cavity cancer. The time point: after neoadjuvant nivolumab, at surgical resection. Measured with immunoSEQ multiplex PCR; TCRdb has only the in-frame clones, and not every one. In the table there are 55,000 to 80,000 clones, 86% of which are singletons. This sample comprised PBMCs, obtained after nivolumab (anti-PD-1) treatment. Receptor source: a person between 40 and 85 years old with oral cavity squamous cell carcinoma.

This clone appeared once. The V and J genes are TRBV10-1 and TRBJ2-7; TRBD2 aligns across 8 bases. V shed 3 bases and J 6 bases; nucleotides not matched to a gene: 13. Germline V gene lookup returns CDR1 WNHNN and CDR2 SYGVQD (reference sequence). This CDR3 comprises 16 residues. CDR3 sequence (DNA): TGCGCCAGCAGTGAAGGAGAAGCGGGAGAGGCGGCCGAGCAGTACTTC. Translating gives CASSEGEAGEAAEQYF.

CDR3 sequence reads: CSGKDGAGRTGELFF. The CDR3 nucleotides read TGCAGCGGCAAGGACGGCGCGGGTCGCACCGGGGAGCTGTTTTTT. The chain employs TRBV29-1 and TRBJ2-2; maybe TRBD2 (5 bases). The CDR3 runs 15 residues. With 7 bases removed from V and 4 bases from J, the gap between germline ends came to 19 bases. Germline V gene lookup returns CDR1 SQVTM and CDR2 ANQGSEA.

This chain uses TRBV7-2 with TRBJ2-7; D gene ambiguous. The ends were cut back, 1 base at V and 2 bases at J, with 9 bases in the middle. The CDR3 consists of 14 residues. The germline gives CDR1 SGHTA, CDR2 FQGNSA. CDR3 in DNA: TGTGCCAGCAGCTTAGGAGGCAGCGCCTACGAGCAGTACTTC. Amino acid sequence: CASSLGGSAYEQYF.

The V and J genes are TRBV9 and TRBJ1-1, with 9 bases matching TRBD1. The CDR3 consists of 16 residues. V shed 3 bases, J shed 1 base, and the junction held 7 bases outside the gene matches. The germline CDR1 and CDR2 sequences are SGDLS and YYNGEE. Written as DNA, the CDR3 is TGTGCCAGCAGCGCGAAGCCGGGACAGGGGAACACTGAAGCTTTCTTT. This translates into CASSAKPGQGNTEAFF.

This rearrangement joins TRBV10-3 to TRBJ2-7; a weak D match, TRBD1 (6 bases). Germline CDR1 and CDR2: ENHRY and SYGVKD. V lost 4 bases and J lost 2, with 18 bases in between. The CDR3 has 16 residues. CDR3 coding DNA: TGTGCCATCAGTGCTAAAACAGGGTTTCCAACCTACGAGCAGTACTTC. Translated: CAISAKTGFPTYEQYF.

The chain is built from TRBV5-6 and TRBJ2-7; TRBD1 matches 7 bases. The trim removed 0 bases at V and 0 bases at J, leaving 6 bases unmatched. This CDR3 spans 16 amino acids. The germline CDR1 and CDR2 sequences are SGHDT and YYEEEE. The CDR3 is CASSLGTGEYSYEQYF. CDR3 DNA: TGTGCCAGCAGCTTGGGGACAGGCGAATACTCCTACGAGCAGTACTTC.

V is TRBV27 and J is TRBJ2-2; D gene uncertain. Germline V lookup: CDR1 MNHEY, CDR2 SMNVEV (reference sequence). V lost 6 bases to trimming and J lost 2 bases, with 16 bases between them. The CDR3 is 16 residues long. CDR3 in amino acids: CASRRPSRTNTGELFF. DNA for the CDR3: TGTGCCAGCAGGAGACCCTCACGGACCAACACCGGGGAGCTGTTTTTT.

V gene TRBV11-1 combines with J gene TRBJ1-1; no definite D call. There are 13 residues in the CDR3. Per the germline V gene, CDR1 is SGHAT and CDR2 is FQDESV (reference sequence). The ends were cut back, 5 bases at V and 3 bases at J, with 10 bases in the middle. The CDR3 is CASSAETYTEAFF. CDR3 nucleotides: TGTGCCAGCAGCGCAGAAACCTACACTGAAGCTTTCTTT.

This clone was found once. The CDR3 bases are TGCAGCGTTGATGGGCCGGGGAGCTACGAGCAGTACTTC. Translation: CSVDGPGSYEQYF. The chain has TRBV29-1 and TRBJ2-7, with D possibly matching TRBD2 (5 bases). The CDR3 contains 13 residues. Between the trimmed V and J ends, which lost 3 bases and 3 bases, there was a span of 12 bases. Germline CDR1 is SQVTM and CDR2 is ANQGSEA.

The chain recombines TRBV2 with TRBJ1-5; 10 bases line up with TRBD1. The ends lost 6 bases at V and 3 bases at J; junction bases unmatched: 5. There are 15 residues in the CDR3. Germline CDR1 and CDR2: SNHLY and FYNNEI. The CDR3, as DNA: TGTGCCAGCAGGACAGGGGGCGTCAACAATCAGCCCCAGCATTTT. It is translated as CASRTGGVNNQPQHF.

The chain couples TRBV10-3 to TRBJ2-5; no definite D call. The germline gives CDR1 ENHRY, CDR2 SYGVKD. The CDR3 consists of 16 residues. V was cut by 0 bases and J by 0 bases, with 11 bases left in between. CDR3 nucleotide sequence: TGTGCCATCAGTGAGTCTTCCGACTCGTACCAAGAGACCCAGTACTTC. It codes for CAISESSDSYQETQYF.

The J gene is TRBJ2-6, the V gene TRBV7-6, with 7 bases lining up with TRBD1. Per germline, CDR1 SGHVS and CDR2 FNYEAQ. The CDR3 runs 16 residues. J lost 2 bases, V lost 4 bases, and 5 bases had no gene match. DNA for the CDR3: TGTGCCAGCAGCTCCGGACAGGCCCCTGGGGCCAACGTCCTGACTTTC. It specifies CASSSGQAPGANVLTF.

The chain employs TRBV30 and TRBJ1-4; maybe TRBD1 (5 bases). Between the trimmed V and J ends, which lost 2 bases and 3 bases, there was a span of 13 bases. The CDR3 is 15 amino acids. CDR1 GTSNPN and CDR2 SVGIG come from the germline V gene (reference sequence). The CDR3 protein is CAWSPFREANEKLFF. The CDR3 nucleotides are TGTGCCTGGAGTCCCTTCAGGGAGGCTAATGAAAAACTGTTTTTT.

This chain links TRBV2 with TRBJ2-4; D not resolved. Germline V CDR1 and CDR2: SNHLY, FYNNEI. The CDR3 has 14 amino acids. Trimming pared 6 bases from V and 4 bases from J, leaving 13 bases between. The CDR3 coding sequence is TGTGCCAGCAGGTCGACACTACTTAAAAACATTCAGTACTTC. This codes for CASRSTLLKNIQYF.

This clone was recorded a few times. V usage is TRBV12-5 and J usage is TRBJ1-1, with a tentative D call TRBD1 (5 bases). The CDR3 consists of 14 residues. Germline CDR1 and CDR2: LGHNT and FRNRAP. V was cut by 2 bases and J by 5 bases, with 12 bases left in between. CDR3 nucleotide sequence: TGTGCTAGTGGTTTGCCTATCAAGGGGACTGAAGCTTTCTTT. Residues: CASGLPIKGTEAFF.

The chain combines TRBV19 with TRBJ2-3; unclear D gene. Per the germline V gene, CDR1 is LNHDA and CDR2 is SQIVND (reference sequence). This CDR3 is built from 12 residues. The V end was cut by 3 bases, the J end by 6 bases, with 7 bases between. The CDR3: CASSMYGDTQYF. CDR3 nucleotide sequence: TGTGCCAGTAGTATGTACGGGGATACGCAGTATTTT.

The chain couples TRBV7-9 to TRBJ1-4, with a weak D call TRBD1 (6 bases). In germline, CDR1 is SEHNR, CDR2 FQNEAQ (reference sequence). The CDR3 runs to 14 residues. V lost 3 bases and J 3 bases, leaving 8 bases between the germline ends. CDR3 nucleotides: TGTGCCAGCAGCTTGAGGGGGGCTAATGAAAAACTGTTTTTT. It codes for CASSLRGANEKLFF.

The CDR3 coding sequence is TGCAGCGCCTACAGGGTGTTGGATGGCTACACCTTC. Amino acid sequence: CSAYRVLDGYTF. This sequence joins TRBV29-1 and TRBJ1-2, with D tentatively TRBD1 (6 bases). From germline, CDR1 is SQVTM and CDR2 ANQGSEA. The CDR3 loop spans 12 amino acids. V dropped 7 bases and J dropped 6 bases, with 15 bases sitting between them.

This chain links TRBV18 with TRBJ1-1; 9 nucleotides align to TRBD1. This CDR3 contains 15 residues. Trimming cost V 2 bases and J 0 bases; bases outside gene matches: 1. The germline gives CDR1 KGHSH, CDR2 LQKENI. CDR3 loop: CASSPTGGMNTEAFF. CDR3 coding DNA: TGTGCCAGCTCACCAACAGGGGGCATGAACACTGAAGCTTTCTTT.

This chain links TRBV19 with TRBJ2-1; TRBD2 aligns across 7 bases. The V gene's germline CDR1 is LNHDA and CDR2 SQIVND (reference sequence). Germline trimming cut 1 base from V and 0 bases from J; bases unmatched to any gene: 0. CDR3 size: 15 residues. The DNA for the CDR3 is TGTGCCAGTAGTATAGCTAGCGGCTCCTACAATGAGCAGTTCTTC. Translating it yields CASSIASGSYNEQFF.